These T cell receptor beta chains were read from a single sample in a study of T cell responses to AZD1222 COVID-19 vaccine. The data were produced by immunoSEQ multiplex PCR, yet TCRdb's version contains in-frame clones alone and is incomplete. Of about 86,000 clones in the sample, roughly 87% were seen once. The sample consisted of peripheral blood, taken on day 0 of AZD1222 vaccination. Every receptor here comes from an adult in good health. CDR3s include the opening cysteine and the closing phenylalanine or tryptophan. A D gene is named only where the DNA matches it firmly. Expanded clones are given a class, and other clones once, few, many or no size at all.

cdr3_nt	cdr3_aa	clone_size	d_call	j_call	v_call
TGTGCCAGCGGAAGACTAGCGGGTTCCTACAATGAGCAGTTCTTC	CASGRLAGSYNEQFF	-	TRBD2	TRBJ2-1	TRBV25-1
TGTGCCAGCAGTGCGGGACAGGCAGGCTACACCTTC	CASSAGQAGYTF	once	TRBD1	TRBJ1-2	TRBV25-1
TGTGCCAGCAGTTTACTTCGGGACACGGACGAGCAGTACTTC	CASSLLRDTDEQYF	-	-	TRBJ2-7	TRBV28
TGTGCCAGCAGTTTAATCTCTGGGACTAGCGGGAGTTATGAGCAGTTCTTC	CASSLISGTSGSYEQFF	-	TRBD2	TRBJ2-1	TRBV27
TGTGCCAGCAGCAGGGGACAGCTATCCTACGAGCAGTACTTC	CASSRGQLSYEQYF	-	TRBD1	TRBJ2-7	TRBV9
TGTGCCAGCAGTTCCCTCCCACAGGGATGGTCTGGCTACACCTTC	CASSSLPQGWSGYTF	-	-	TRBJ1-2	TRBV27
TGTGCCAGCAGCCAATATCAGGGAAGTAACTATGGCTACACCTTC	CASSQYQGSNYGYTF	-	-	TRBJ1-2	TRBV4-2
TGTGCCACCCAACGGACAAACACTGAAGCTTTCTTT	CATQRTNTEAFF	once	-	TRBJ1-1	TRBV19
TGTGCCAGCAGGGATCGACTAGCGGGAGGGCCAAACAATGAGCAGTTCTTC	CASRDRLAGGPNNEQFF	-	TRBD2	TRBJ2-1	TRBV9
TGTGCCAGCAGCTTACTGCCAGGGGGCTCTGGAAACACCATATATTTT	CASSLLPGGSGNTIYF	-	TRBD1	TRBJ1-3	TRBV7-8
TGTGCCAGCTCACCGGGACAGGGAACTCGTAATTCACCCCTCCACTTT	CASSPGQGTRNSPLHF	-	TRBD1	TRBJ1-6	TRBV18
TGTGCCAGCAGCTTGGTGTCTAGCGCATACAATGAGCAGTTCTTC	CASSLVSSAYNEQFF	-	-	TRBJ2-1	TRBV5-4
TGTGCCACCAGTGACGAGGGTGAAAAACTGTTTTTT	CATSDEGEKLFF	-	-	TRBJ1-4	TRBV24-1
TGCGCCAGCAGCTTGTTGGGAAACACCATATATTTT	CASSLLGNTIYF	once	-	TRBJ1-3	TRBV5-1
TGTGCCAGCAGCTCTAGCGTGAATGAGCAGTTCTTC	CASSSSVNEQFF	-	-	TRBJ2-1	TRBV5-4
TGCAGCGTACAGGAGAACTATGGCTACACCTTC	CSVQENYGYTF	-	-	TRBJ1-2	TRBV29-1
TGTGCCAGCAGTTTCAGGGTTCGTGAGAACACTGAAGCTTTCTTT	CASSFRVRENTEAFF	-	-	TRBJ1-1	TRBV27
TGCGCCAGCAGCTTGACACAGGGGCAAGTGGATACGCAGTATTTT	CASSLTQGQVDTQYF	-	TRBD1	TRBJ2-3	TRBV5-1
TGTGCCAGCAGTTCCCCGGAGGGAAGCTCCTACGAGCAGTACTTC	CASSSPEGSSYEQYF	-	-	TRBJ2-7	TRBV6-5
TGTGCCAGCTCACCAACTTACAATTCACCCCTCCACTTT	CASSPTYNSPLHF	-	-	TRBJ1-6	TRBV18
TGTGCCAGCAGTTTGACCGGGGTTGGCGAGCAGTTCTTC	CASSLTGVGEQFF	-	-	TRBJ2-1	TRBV28
TGTGCCAGCAGAAAAGGGGTTACTGAAGCTTTCTTT	CASRKGVTEAFF	few	-	TRBJ1-1	TRBV7-9
TGCGCCAGCAGCCAAGACGGCGGGAATTCACCCCTCCACTTT	CASSQDGGNSPLHF	-	-	TRBJ1-6	TRBV4-3
TGTGCCAGCAGCTTCCCAGGCGCCTACGAGCAGTACTTC	CASSFPGAYEQYF	-	-	TRBJ2-7	TRBV7-2
TGTGCCAGCAGCCGGACTCACAATGAGCAGTTCTTC	CASSRTHNEQFF	-	-	TRBJ2-1	TRBV11-2
TGCGCCAGCAGCCAAGCGGGACAGCTCTCCTACGAGCAGTACTTC	CASSQAGQLSYEQYF	-	TRBD1	TRBJ2-7	TRBV4-1
TGTGCCAGCAGCCAAGGACAGGGATCGAGCAATGAGCAGTTCTTC	CASSQGQGSSNEQFF	-	TRBD1	TRBJ2-1	TRBV3-1/TRBV3-2
TGTGCCAGCAGGCGTTATTCCGGGACAGCTAACACCGGGGAGCTGTTTTTT	CASRRYSGTANTGELFF	medium-sized	TRBD1	TRBJ2-2	TRBV2
TGTGCCTGGAGTGACAGGGACGGTCAGCCCCAGCATTTT	CAWSDRDGQPQHF	-	-	TRBJ1-5	TRBV30
TGTGCCAGCAGTTTTATCGGCGGGAGATACGAGCAGTACTTC	CASSFIGGRYEQYF	-	TRBD2	TRBJ2-7	TRBV27
TGCGCCAGCAGCTTGCTAGGGGACTATGGCTACACCTTC	CASSLLGDYGYTF	-	-	TRBJ1-2	TRBV5-1
TGTGCCACCACCGGCACGGGACTAGGAACAGATACGCAGTATTTT	CATTGTGLGTDTQYF	-	TRBD2	TRBJ2-3	TRBV24-1
TGTGCCAGCAGCGTAGGAGACAGCTTGTATCAGCCCCAGCATTTT	CASSVGDSLYQPQHF	-	-	TRBJ1-5	TRBV9
TGTGCCAGCAGCCTATACGGGGAGCTGTTTTTT	CASSLYGELFF	-	-	TRBJ2-2	TRBV27
TGTGCCAGCAGTTTAACGGGCTCCTATAATTCACCCCTCCACTTT	CASSLTGSYNSPLHF	-	-	TRBJ1-6	TRBV27
TGTGCCAGCTCACCGCCTAGTACAGCTTTGAACACTGAAGCTTTCTTT	CASSPPSTALNTEAFF	-	-	TRBJ1-1	TRBV18
TGTGCCAGCAGTACCTCCGGGACAGGGAATGGCTACACCTTC	CASSTSGTGNGYTF	-	TRBD1	TRBJ1-2	TRBV6-2/TRBV6-3
TGTGCCAGCAGTTTTTCACAGAACACAGATACGCAGTATTTT	CASSFSQNTDTQYF	few	-	TRBJ2-3	TRBV27
TGTGCCAGCAGTTACCTTGGCCCTTTCGACAATGAGCAGTTCTTC	CASSYLGPFDNEQFF	-	-	TRBJ2-1	TRBV6-2/TRBV6-3
TGTGCCAGCAGGACTAGCGGGAGTTACGAGCAGTACTTC	CASRTSGSYEQYF	-	TRBD2	TRBJ2-7	TRBV27
TGTGCCAGCAGCTTCGGCACGGGAGGCAACTACAATGAGCAGTTCTTC	CASSFGTGGNYNEQFF	-	TRBD2	TRBJ2-1	TRBV5-4
TGTGCCAGCAGCTCAAGAGCCCCAGGGAGCGGCTATGGCTACACCTTC	CASSSRAPGSGYGYTF	-	-	TRBJ1-2	TRBV7-9
TGCAGTGCTAGTGACTCCGGGACTAGAATGGAGACCCAGTACTTC	CSASDSGTRMETQYF	-	TRBD2	TRBJ2-5	TRBV20-1
TGTGCCCCAAGGTCCCGTGGAGGAAACACCATATATTTT	CAPRSRGGNTIYF	-	-	TRBJ1-3	TRBV6-4
TGTGCCAGCAGTTTACTAGCGGGAGCCCAAACCCAGTACTTC	CASSLLAGAQTQYF	-	TRBD2	TRBJ2-5	TRBV27
TGTGCCAGCAGTTTAACAGGGCCAGATACGCAGTATTTT	CASSLTGPDTQYF	-	-	TRBJ2-3	TRBV28
TGCGCCAGCAGCTTCCTAGCGTCGGTCGGGTCGGATACGCAGTATTTT	CASSFLASVGSDTQYF	-	-	TRBJ2-3	TRBV5-1
TGTGCCAGCTCACCACCGACCGGGAGAAAGACAGATACGCAGTATTTT	CASSPPTGRKTDTQYF	-	-	TRBJ2-3	TRBV18
TGTGCCGCGCGGGACAGGGGTTCTCAGCCCCAGCATTTT	CAARDRGSQPQHF	-	TRBD1	TRBJ1-5	TRBV19
TGTGCCAGCAGTACGACCGGTGAGCTGTTTTTT	CASSTTGELFF	-	-	TRBJ2-2	TRBV6-1
TGTGCCATCAGGGGACAGGGGGCCGACGAGCAGTACTTC	CAIRGQGADEQYF	-	TRBD1	TRBJ2-7	TRBV10-3
TGTGCCAGAAGCTCAACACTAGCGGGAAAAGTGAACACCGGGGAGCTGTTTTTT	CARSSTLAGKVNTGELFF	-	TRBD2	TRBJ2-2	TRBV5-3
TGTGCCAGCACCTCGGTGGGGGAGCCCCTCCACTTT	CASTSVGEPLHF	once	-	TRBJ1-6	TRBV28
TGTGCCAGCAACCCCTTGGGACTAGCGGATTACAATGAGCAGTTCTTC	CASNPLGLADYNEQFF	-	TRBD2	TRBJ2-1	TRBV28
TGTGCCAGCAGCTTGCAGGGGTATGAAGCTTTCTTT	CASSLQGYEAFF	-	-	TRBJ1-1	TRBV5-4
TGTGCCAGCAGCCGAAAGCCCCTAACTAGCGGAGAAGCCTACGAGCAGTACTTC	CASSRKPLTSGEAYEQYF	once	TRBD2	TRBJ2-7	TRBV7-6
TGTGCCAGCAGCGACCTCGGAGCCGAGGGCGAGCAGTACTTC	CASSDLGAEGEQYF	-	-	TRBJ2-7	TRBV9